The clone carrying this T cell receptor beta chain was recorded only once. Its target is not known. The data originate from a study of post-analysis software for immune sequencing data. Study details: Relapsing-remitting, secondary progressive and progressive-relapsing forms made up the multiple sclerosis disease courses. Study-wide results and caveats: Controls had lower frequencies than patients of 4 or 5 TRBV segments, which included TRBV5-6, TRBV5-1 and TRBV20-1.

Prepared libraries of TCR beta cDNA carried unique molecular identifiers. Each CDR3 protein gets one entry after TCRdb re-called the PCR reads with MiXCR. This table has 180,000 or so distinct CDR3 sequences, 25% to 30% appearing once. Germline V gene data show CDR1 as DFQATT and CDR2 as SNEGSKA (reference sequence). The CDR3 has 14 amino acids. V dropped 1 base and J dropped 8 bases, with 17 bases sitting between them. This chain joins TRBV20-1 and TRBJ1-2; D uncertain. This sequence was found in a girl aged 2-17 years with multiple sclerosis. Sequences were obtained from blood. CDR3 amino acids: CSARVDNQAGGYTF. The CDR3 DNA reads as TGCAGTGCTAGAGTGGATAACCAGGCGGGCGGCTACACCTTC.